This T cell receptor beta chain emerged from a study of T cells expressing NK-cell markers. Study summary: Seven donors tested HCMV-seropositive and one tested seronegative among the eight sequenced. The study's findings and limits: The CD3+CD56-NKG2C+ fraction was also led by these clonotypes in a few donors.

Notes on this clonotype: Its antigen remains unknown.

No DNA is given; TCRdb re-called the 5' RACE reads and lists each CDR3 protein once. Its table lists around 550,000 distinct CDR3 sequences. The length of the CDR3 is 15 residues. Looked up from germline, CDR1 is SEHNR and CDR2 is FQNEAQ (reference sequence). Sequences were obtained from blood T cells: a sorted CD56 or NKG2C T cell subset, CD4+ or CD8+ T cells, or bulk PBMC T cells (not recorded which). This clonotype was sampled from a man younger than 35 in good health. The chain combines TRBV7-9 with TRBJ2-3; with no DNA, the TCRdb D assignment of TRBD1 cannot be verified. The CDR3 protein is CASSVRTGRTDTQYF. The full variable domain, rest sourced from reference TRBV7-9 and TRBJ2-3, is DTGVSQNPRHKITKRGQNVTFRCDPISEHNRLYWYRQTLGQGPEFLTYFQNEAQLEKSRLLSDRFSAERPKGSFSTLEIQRTEQGDSAMYLCASSVRTGRTDTQYFGPGTRLTVL.